This passage covers 9 T cell receptor beta chains from one sample sequenced in a study of CD8+ T cells in alopecia areata. cDNA reverse transcribed from extracted RNA served as the sequencing template. Using immunoSEQ multiplex PCR, the repertoire was profiled, and TCRdb retains in-frame clones only, with some absent. This repertoire shows 150,000 to 200,000 clones, 60% to 70% found once; its top ten account for approximately 3.4%. Sample treatment: oral pan-JAK inhibitor, 5-10 mg twice daily. The sample was CD4+ T cells sorted from blood, taken at week 4, from a patient treated with tofacitinib. These receptors were obtained from a human donor with alopecia areata.

This clone was counted a few times. The chain is built from TRBV28 and TRBJ2-7; 8 positions agree with TRBD1. The trim removed 8 bases at V and 2 bases at J, leaving 5 bases unmatched. This CDR3 contains 13 residues. The germline CDR1 and CDR2 sequences are MDHEN and SYDVKM. The CDR3 sequence: CASVGQGPYEQYF. In nucleotides, the CDR3 is TGTGCCAGCGTAGGACAGGGTCCCTACGAGCAGTACTTC. The full variable domain, its missing parts supplied by reference TRBV28 and TRBJ2-7, is DVKVTQSSRYLVKRTGEKVFLECVQDMDHENMFWYRQDPGLGLRLIYFSYDVKMKEKGDIPEGYSVSREKKERFSLILESASTNQTSMYLCASVGQGPYEQYFGPGTRLTVT.

V usage is TRBV30 and J usage is TRBJ2-3; D is ambiguous. The CDR3 covers 13 residues. The V gene's germline CDR1 is GTSNPN and CDR2 SVGIG (reference sequence). Trimming stripped 2 bases from V and 2 bases from J, with 8 bases between. CDR3 protein: CAWSTSVTDTQYF. The CDR3 coding sequence is TGTGCCTGGAGTACGAGCGTCACAGATACGCAGTATTTT.

The rearrangement uses TRBV30 and TRBJ1-1; D remains ambiguous. Germline CDR1 GTSNPN, CDR2 SVGIG (reference sequence). CDR3 size: 13 residues. The V gene lost 2 bases and the J gene lost 3 bases, with 10 bases spanning the gap. CDR3 DNA: TGTGCCTGGAGTCCTCTTGGATACACTGAAGCTTTCTTT. Translating gives CAWSPLGYTEAFF.

This clone has only a few counts. J is TRBJ2-1 and V is TRBV30; D uncertain. V was pared by 1 base and J by 0 bases, with 4 bases between. This CDR3 has 13 amino acids. Germline CDR1 and CDR2: GTSNPN and SVGIG (reference sequence). Here the CDR3 reads CAWSANSYNEQFF. The CDR3 bases are TGTGCCTGGAGTGCCAACTCCTACAATGAGCAGTTCTTC.

The chain employs TRBV30 and TRBJ2-5; 8 positions agree with TRBD1. The length of the CDR3 is 11 residues. Germline CDR1 and CDR2: GTSNPN and SVGIG (reference sequence). With V trimmed by 5 bases and J by 8 bases, 4 bases remained unmatched. The CDR3 DNA reads TGTGCCTGGGGACAGGGTGGAACCCAGTACTTC. It codes for CAWGQGGTQYF.

J is TRBJ1-4 and V is TRBV7-9; 12 nucleotides align to TRBD1. Germline CDR1 SEHNR, CDR2 FQNEAQ (reference sequence). The CDR3 is 14 amino acids. The J segment lost 8 bases and the V segment lost 5 bases, leaving 3 bases of the junction unmatched. As DNA, the CDR3 is TGTGCCAGCAGCGTGGGACAGGGGGCCGAAAAACTGTTTTTT. Its protein product is CASSVGQGAEKLFF.

J is TRBJ2-2 and V is TRBV30, with D perhaps TRBD2 (5 bases). The germline V gene encodes CDR1 GTSNPN and CDR2 SVGIG (reference sequence). The length of the CDR3 is 14 residues. Trimming shortened V by 3 bases and J by 3 bases, and 11 bases separated the two germline ends. Here the CDR3 reads CAWRRTSHTGELFF. In nucleotides, the CDR3 is TGTGCCTGGAGACGAACTAGTCACACCGGGGAGCTGTTTTTT.

The CDR3 sequence is CASSSRLAGGRGYEQYF. Here the CDR3 DNA reads TGTGCCAGCAGCTCCAGACTAGCGGGGGGCCGAGGCTACGAGCAGTACTTC. The chain recombines TRBV7-9 with TRBJ2-7; 13 bases are shared with TRBD2. Trimming removed 4 bases from V and 3 bases from J; junction bases left unmatched: 9. The CDR3 is made up of 17 amino acids. Germline CDR1 reads SEHNR; CDR2 reads FQNEAQ (reference sequence).

This clone was observed a handful of times. The chain employs TRBV28 and TRBJ1-4; D is possibly TRBD1 (6 bases). V lost 6 bases to trimming and J lost 5 bases, with 19 bases between them. This CDR3 is 16 amino acids long. CDR1 is MDHEN, CDR2 SYDVKM, per germline. The CDR3 DNA reads TGTGCCAGCAGCTCTGTAAACAGGGATCGAAATGAAAAACTGTTTTTT. It translates to CASSSVNRDRNEKLFF.